This T cell receptor beta chain stems from a study of blood T cell repertoires in COVID-19. This clone was seen more than once but under ten times. Germline V lookup: CDR1 GTSNPN, CDR2 SVGIG (reference sequence). V lost 4 bases, J lost 4 bases, and 13 bases lay in between. This CDR3 comprises 13 residues. Only in-frame clones appear in the TCRdb table, and some are missing; sequencing was by immunoSEQ multiplex PCR. The table records 150,000 to 180,000 clones, around 74% of them present only once. The sample taken for sequencing was peripheral blood. The chain uses TRBV30 and TRBJ1-1, with D unresolved. The sequence came from a woman older than 75 with acute or convalescent COVID-19. CDR3 nucleotide sequence: TGTGCCTGGATACTAGAAACTGGCACTGAAGCTTTCTTT. Translating it yields CAWILETGTEAFF.